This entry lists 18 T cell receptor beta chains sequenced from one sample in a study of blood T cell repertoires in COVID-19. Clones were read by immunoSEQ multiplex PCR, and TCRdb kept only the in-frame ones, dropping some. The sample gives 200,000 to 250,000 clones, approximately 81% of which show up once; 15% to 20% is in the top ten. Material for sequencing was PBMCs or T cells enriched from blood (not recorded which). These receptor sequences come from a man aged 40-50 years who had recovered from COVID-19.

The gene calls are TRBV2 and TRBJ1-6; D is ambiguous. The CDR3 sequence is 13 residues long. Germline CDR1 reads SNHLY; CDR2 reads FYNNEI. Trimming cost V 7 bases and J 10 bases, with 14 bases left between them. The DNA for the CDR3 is TGTGCCAGCACTCTAGGCATTAGCTCACCCCTCCACTTT. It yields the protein CASTLGISSPLHF.

CDR3 loop: CASSSIERNQPQHF. CDR3 nucleotide sequence: TGTGCCAGCAGTTCAATCGAACGGAATCAGCCCCAGCATTTT. The chain uses TRBV6-5 and TRBJ1-5; D not certain. The CDR3 contains 14 residues. Germline CDR1 MNHEY, CDR2 SVGAGI. Trimming took 4 bases from V and 4 from J, leaving 11 bases between them.

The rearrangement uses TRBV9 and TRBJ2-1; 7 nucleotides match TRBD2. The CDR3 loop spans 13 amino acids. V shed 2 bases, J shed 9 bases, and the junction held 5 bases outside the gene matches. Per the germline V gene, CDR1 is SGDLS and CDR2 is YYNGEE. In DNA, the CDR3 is TGTGCCAGCAGCGTGCGGGAGCGTGGTGAGCAGTTCTTC. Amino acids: CASSVRERGEQFF. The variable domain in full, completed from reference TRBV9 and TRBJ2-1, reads DSGVTQTPKHLITATGQRVTLRCSPRSGDLSVYWYQQSLDQGLQFLIQYYNGEERAKGNILERFSAQQFPDLHSELNLSSLELGDSALYFCASSVRERGEQFFGPGTRLTVL.

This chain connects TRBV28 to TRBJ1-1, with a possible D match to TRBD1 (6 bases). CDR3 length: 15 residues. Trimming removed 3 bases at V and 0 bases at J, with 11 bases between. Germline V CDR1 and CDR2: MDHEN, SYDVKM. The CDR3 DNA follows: TGTGCCAGCAGTTTGTCAGGGGCCTTGAACACTGAAGCTTTCTTT. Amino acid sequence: CASSLSGALNTEAFF.

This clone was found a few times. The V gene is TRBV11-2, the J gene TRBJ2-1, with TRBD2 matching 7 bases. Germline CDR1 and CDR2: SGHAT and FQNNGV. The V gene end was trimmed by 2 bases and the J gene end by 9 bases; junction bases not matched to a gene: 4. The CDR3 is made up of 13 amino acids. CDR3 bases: TGTGCCAGCAGCTTATCCTCTAGCGGTGAGCAGTTCTTC. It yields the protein CASSLSSSGEQFF. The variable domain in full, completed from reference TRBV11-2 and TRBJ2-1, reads EAGVAQSPRYKIIEKRQSVAFWCNPISGHATLYWYQQILGQGPKLLIQFQNNGVVDDSQLPKDRFSAERLKGVDSTLKIQPAKLEDSAVYLCASSLSSSGEQFFGPGTRLTVL.

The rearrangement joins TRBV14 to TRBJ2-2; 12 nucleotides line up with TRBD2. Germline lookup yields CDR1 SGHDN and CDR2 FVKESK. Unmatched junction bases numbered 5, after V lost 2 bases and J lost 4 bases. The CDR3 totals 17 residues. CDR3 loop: CASSQWLAGGITGELFF. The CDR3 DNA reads TGTGCCAGCAGCCAATGGCTAGCGGGAGGGATCACCGGGGAGCTGTTTTTT.

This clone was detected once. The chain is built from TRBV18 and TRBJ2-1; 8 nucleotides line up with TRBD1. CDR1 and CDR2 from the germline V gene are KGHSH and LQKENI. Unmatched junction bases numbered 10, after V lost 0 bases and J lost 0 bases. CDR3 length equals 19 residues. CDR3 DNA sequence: TGTGCCAGCTCACCACCGTTATCCAGGGGGCTGAGCTCCTACAATGAGCAGTTCTTC. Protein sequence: CASSPPLSRGLSSYNEQFF.

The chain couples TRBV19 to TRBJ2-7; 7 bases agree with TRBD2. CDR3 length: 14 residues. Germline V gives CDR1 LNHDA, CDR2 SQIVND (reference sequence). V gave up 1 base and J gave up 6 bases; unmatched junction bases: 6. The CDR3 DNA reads TGTGCCAGTAGTATAGGCGGGAGCTATTCCGAGCAGTACTTC. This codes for CASSIGGSYSEQYF. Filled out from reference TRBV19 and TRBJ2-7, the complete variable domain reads DGGITQSPKYLFRKEGQNVTLSCEQNLNHDAMYWYRQDPGQGLRLIYYSQIVNDFQKGDIAEGYSVSREKKESFPLTVTSAQKNPTAFYLCASSIGGSYSEQYFGPGTRLTVT.

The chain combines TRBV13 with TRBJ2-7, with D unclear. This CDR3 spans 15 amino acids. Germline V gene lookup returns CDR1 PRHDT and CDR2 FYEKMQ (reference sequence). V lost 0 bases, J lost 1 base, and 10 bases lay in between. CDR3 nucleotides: TGTGCCAGCAGCTTAGGGGTAGCCCGATCCTACGAGCAGTACTTC. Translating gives CASSLGVARSYEQYF.

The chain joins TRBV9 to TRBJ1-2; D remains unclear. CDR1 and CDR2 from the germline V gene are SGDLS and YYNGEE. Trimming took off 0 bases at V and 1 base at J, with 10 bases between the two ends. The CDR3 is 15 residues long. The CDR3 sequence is CASSVARSGNYGYTF. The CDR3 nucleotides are TGTGCCAGCAGCGTAGCCCGAAGCGGTAACTATGGCTACACCTTC. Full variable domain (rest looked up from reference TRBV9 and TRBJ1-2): DSGVTQTPKHLITATGQRVTLRCSPRSGDLSVYWYQQSLDQGLQFLIQYYNGEERAKGNILERFSAQQFPDLHSELNLSSLELGDSALYFCASSVARSGNYGYTFGSGTRLTVV.

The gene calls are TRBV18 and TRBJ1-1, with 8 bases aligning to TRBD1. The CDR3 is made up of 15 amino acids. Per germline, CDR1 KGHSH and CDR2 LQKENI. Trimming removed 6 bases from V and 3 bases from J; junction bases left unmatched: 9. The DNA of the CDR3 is TGTGCCAGCTCGGCGAGACAGGGGAGAGACACTGAAGCTTTCTTT. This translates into CASSARQGRDTEAFF.

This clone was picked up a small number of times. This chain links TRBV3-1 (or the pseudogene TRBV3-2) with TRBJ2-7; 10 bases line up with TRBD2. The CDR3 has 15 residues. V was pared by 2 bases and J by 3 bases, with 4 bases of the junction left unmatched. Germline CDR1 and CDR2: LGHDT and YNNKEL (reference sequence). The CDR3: CASSQLAGGNYEQYF. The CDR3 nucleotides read TGTGCCAGCAGCCAATTAGCGGGAGGCAACTACGAGCAGTACTTC.

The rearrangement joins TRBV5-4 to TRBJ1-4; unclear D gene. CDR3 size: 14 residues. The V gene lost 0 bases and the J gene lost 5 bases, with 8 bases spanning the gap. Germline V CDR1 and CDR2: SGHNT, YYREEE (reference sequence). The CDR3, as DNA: TGTGCCAGCAGCTTGGGCGGTGTAAATGAAAAACTGTTTTTT. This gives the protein CASSLGGVNEKLFF.

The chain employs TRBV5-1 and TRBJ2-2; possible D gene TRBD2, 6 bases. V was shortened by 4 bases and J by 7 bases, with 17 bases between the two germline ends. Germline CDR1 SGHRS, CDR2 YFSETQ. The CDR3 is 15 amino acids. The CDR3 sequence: CASSRWDSPNGELFF. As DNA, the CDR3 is TGCGCCAGCAGCCGGTGGGACTCCCCTAACGGGGAGCTGTTTTTT.

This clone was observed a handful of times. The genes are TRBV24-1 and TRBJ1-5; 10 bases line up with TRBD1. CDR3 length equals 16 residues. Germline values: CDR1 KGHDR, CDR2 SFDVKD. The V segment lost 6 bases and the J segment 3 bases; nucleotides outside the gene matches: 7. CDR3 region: CATSPKGQGINQPQHF. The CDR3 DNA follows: TGTGCCACCAGTCCCAAGGGACAGGGGATCAATCAGCCCCAGCATTTT.

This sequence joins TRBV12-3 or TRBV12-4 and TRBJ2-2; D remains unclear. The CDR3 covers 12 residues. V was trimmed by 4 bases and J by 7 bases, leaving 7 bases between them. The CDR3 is CASSSPGGELFF. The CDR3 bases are TGTGCCAGCAGTTCCCCCGGCGGGGAGCTGTTTTTT.

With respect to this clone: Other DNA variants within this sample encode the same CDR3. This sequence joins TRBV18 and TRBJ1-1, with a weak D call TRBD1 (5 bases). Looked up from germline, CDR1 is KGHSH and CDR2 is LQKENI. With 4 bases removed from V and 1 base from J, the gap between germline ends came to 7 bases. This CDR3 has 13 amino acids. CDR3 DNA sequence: TGTGCCAGCTCACGGCAGGGGAACACTGAAGCTTTCTTT. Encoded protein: CASSRQGNTEAFF.

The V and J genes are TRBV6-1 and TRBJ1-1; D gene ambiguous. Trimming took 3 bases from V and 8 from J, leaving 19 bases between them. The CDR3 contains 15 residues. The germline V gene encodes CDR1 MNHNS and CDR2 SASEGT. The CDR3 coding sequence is TGTGCCAGCAGTGACAGATCCCGACAACCACTCGAAGCTTTCTTT. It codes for CASSDRSRQPLEAFF.